Measured by frequency, the clone carrying this T cell receptor (beta chain) is medium-sized. This sample was included in a study of T cell clusters in autoimmune cytopenias. TRB rearrangements were amplified by touch-down multiplex PCR with mixed TRB-A/B primers. TCRdb reprocessed the multiplex PCR reads and reports one entry per CDR3 protein, with no DNA. This sample's table reports 6,000 to 9,000 distinct CDR3 sequences. This CDR3 comprises 14 residues. Germline CDR1 LNHDA, CDR2 SQIVND (reference sequence). Each sample's input was roughly 230 ng genomic DNA, 38,000 or so genome equivalents. The sample consisted of peripheral blood. This clonotype originated in a human donor with an autoimmune cytopenia or autoimmune hepatitis (not recorded which). The genes are TRBV19 and TRBJ1-2; the D call of TRBD1 rests on TCRdb alone, since no DNA is present to check it. The CDR3 loop is CASRNRGKEDGYTF. The full variable domain, in which reference TRBV19 and TRBJ1-2 provide the parts outside the CDR3, is DGGITQSPKYLFRKEGQNVTLSCEQNLNHDAMYWYRQDPGQGLRLIYYSQIVNDFQKGDIAEGYSVSREKKESFPLTVTSAQKNPTAFYLCASRNRGKEDGYTFGSGTRLTVV.